These 10 T cell receptor beta chains came from one sample sequenced in a study of regulatory and conventional T cells in breast cancer. One entry per CDR3 protein results from TCRdb running MiXCR on the PCR reads. The sample yields fewer than 20,000 distinct CDR3 sequences, 32% seen once. Sequenced: conventional T cells from blood. These receptor sequences come from a female donor in good health.

The rearrangement joins TRBV19 to TRBJ2-6; D is unresolved. Trimming took off 4 bases at V and 0 bases at J, with 10 bases between the two ends. This CDR3 comprises 16 residues. The germline V gene has CDR1 LNHDA and CDR2 SQIVND (reference sequence). CDR3 sequence: CASSTFVRSGANVLTF. CDR3 bases: TGTGCCAGTAGTACCTTCGTCCGCTCTGGGGCCAACGTCCTGACTTTC.

This clonotype occurred many times. The gene calls are TRBV19 and TRBJ1-2; 10 bases are a match to TRBD1. CDR3 size: 15 residues. The trim removed 5 bases at V and 2 bases at J, leaving 5 bases unmatched. Germline-derived CDR1 and CDR2 are LNHDA and SQIVND (reference sequence). The CDR3 DNA is TGTGCCAGTAGTTTCCCGGGACAGGGGAACTATGGCTACACCTTC. It translates to CASSFPGQGNYGYTF.

The chain recombines TRBV29-1 with TRBJ1-1, with 7 bases fitting TRBD1. The CDR3 spans 13 residues. Germline V gene lookup returns CDR1 SQVTM and CDR2 ANQGSEA. Trimming removed 7 bases from V and 0 bases from J; junction bases left unmatched: 5. CDR3 in DNA: TGCAGCGCCGCGGGACAGATGAACACTGAAGCTTTCTTT. It yields the protein CSAAGQMNTEAFF. Supplemented by reference TRBV29-1 and TRBJ1-1, the full variable domain reads SAVISQKPSRDICQRGTSLTIQCQVDSQVTMMFWYRQQPGQSLTLIATANQGSEATYESGFVIDKFPISRPNLTFSTLTVSNMSPEDSSIYLCSAAGQMNTEAFFGQGTRLTVV.

In its sample, this clonotype ranks as medium-sized. The chain combines TRBV7-2 with TRBJ2-2; 7 bases are a match to TRBD2. The CDR3 runs 15 residues. V shed 6 bases and J 3 bases; nucleotides not matched to a gene: 7. Germline values: CDR1 SGHTA, CDR2 FQGNSA. The CDR3 nucleotides are TGTGCCAGCAGATCTCAGCGGGGTTACACCGGGGAGCTGTTTTTT. Amino acid sequence: CASRSQRGYTGELFF.

Comments on this clonotype: This CDR3 fails to terminate in the conserved phenylalanine or tryptophan, so it likely reflects a read error. CDR3 in DNA: TGTGCCAGCAGCCTAGAAGTAGGGGGCCCATACAATGAGCAGTTCTGC. Translating gives CASSLEVGGPYNEQFC. The chain combines TRBV7-9 with TRBJ2-1, with 7 bases matching TRBD1. The CDR3 extends over 16 amino acids. The germline V gene encodes CDR1 SEHNR and CDR2 FQNEAQ (reference sequence). The V gene end was trimmed by 5 bases and the J gene end by 4 bases; junction bases not matched to a gene: 11.

Judged by abundance, this clonotype is medium-sized. CDR3 DNA: TGCGCCAGCAGCCAACCCCTAGCCGGGCAGTTCTTC. Amino acids: CASSQPLAGQFF. The chain is built from TRBV4-1 and TRBJ2-1; TRBD2 is a possible D gene (5 bases). Deletions cut 2 bases from V and 12 bases from J, with 11 bases between. From germline, CDR1 is MGHRA and CDR2 YSYEKL. The CDR3 totals 12 residues.

The chain carries TRBV12-3 or TRBV12-4 and TRBJ1-5; D might be TRBD1 (6 bases). The CDR3 sequence is 16 residues long. The V gene lost 3 bases and the J gene lost 5 bases, with 17 bases spanning the gap. In nucleotides, the CDR3 is TGTGCCAGCAGTTTTACGGGGGCAAGAGCCTATCAGCCCCAGCATTTT. Encoded protein: CASSFTGARAYQPQHF.

This clonotype was seen more than once but under ten times. This chain uses TRBV7-3 with TRBJ2-3; 7 bases agree with TRBD1. The germline V gene has CDR1 SGHTA and CDR2 FQGTGA. J was trimmed by 2 bases and V by 5 bases; bases with no gene match: 4. CDR3 length: 14 residues. This CDR3 is CASSLQGPTDTQYF. DNA for the CDR3: TGTGCCAGCAGCCTACAGGGGCCCACAGATACGCAGTATTTT.

The table lists this clonotype with many counts. The gene calls are TRBV12-3 or TRBV12-4 and TRBJ1-1; D remains unclear. The CDR3 runs to 12 residues. V gave up 5 bases and J gave up 5 bases, with 9 bases separating them. CDR3 bases: TGTGCCAGCAGTCTCCGGGGTACTGAAGCTTTCTTT. Translation: CASSLRGTEAFF.

This clonotype is a singleton in its sample. DNA for the CDR3: TGTGCCAGCAGCTTTGACAGGGGACCCTCTGGGGCCAACGTCCTGACTTTC. Amino acid sequence: CASSFDRGPSGANVLTF. V usage is TRBV9 and J usage is TRBJ2-6; TRBD1 matches at 8 bases. With V trimmed by 4 bases and J by 0 bases, 6 bases remained unmatched. The CDR3 length is 17 residues. CDR1 is SGDLS and CDR2 is YYNGEE in the germline V gene. Filled out from reference TRBV9 and TRBJ2-6, the complete variable domain reads DSGVTQTPKHLITATGQRVTLRCSPRSGDLSVYWYQQSLDQGLQFLIQYYNGEERAKGNILERFSAQQFPDLHSELNLSSLELGDSALYFCASSFDRGPSGANVLTFGAGSRLTVL.